These 6 T cell receptor beta chains share one sample of origin, sequenced in a study of blood T cells in healthy people across ages. A second PCR, run for 7 to 11 cycles, used a sample-barcoded 5' primer plus a J-beta primer mix. Using its own MiXCR run on the 5' RACE reads, TCRdb lists one record per CDR3 protein. The table includes roughly 1.9 million distinct CDR3 sequences, roughly two fifths detected once. Source material: blood. The receptors were gathered from a human donor in good health.

This sequence joins TRBV20-1 and TRBJ2-7, with 10 bases lining up with TRBD1. J lost 9 bases, V lost 1 base, and 6 bases had no gene match. Germline CDR1 is DFQATT and CDR2 is SNEGSKA (reference sequence). The CDR3 covers 13 residues. The CDR3 sequence is CSARVWDRGMQYF. Here the CDR3 DNA reads TGCAGTGCTAGAGTTTGGGACAGGGGCATGCAGTACTTC.

The gene calls are TRBV6-5 and TRBJ2-1; 13 bases agree with TRBD2. CDR3 length: 19 residues. V dropped 4 bases and J dropped 0; count of bases not matched to a gene: 9. Germline-derived CDR1 and CDR2 are MNHEY and SVGAGI. CDR3 in DNA: TGTGCCAGCAGTTCCGGACTAGCGGGGGCCGTAAGCTCCTACAATGAGCAGTTCTTC. Its protein product is CASSSGLAGAVSSYNEQFF.

On this clonotype: A much larger clone differs by one base, so this may be a read error. The V gene is TRBV7-2, the J gene TRBJ2-3; the match to TRBD2 covers 8 bases. The junction had 5 bases not matched to a gene; V was cut back by 2 bases and J by 4 bases. The CDR3 sequence is 15 residues long. The germline V gene has CDR1 SGHTA and CDR2 FQGNSA. Written as DNA, the CDR3 is TGTGCCAGCAGCTTAAGAGCGGGGGATTCAGATACGCAGTATTTT. Residues: CASSLRAGDSDTQYF.

For the CDR3, the DNA is TGTGCCAGCAGTTACTCAGGAACTAGCGGGGGGACCTACAATGAGCAGTTCTTC. Translating gives CASSYSGTSGGTYNEQFF. V usage is TRBV6-5 and J usage is TRBJ2-1; 12 bases are shared with TRBD2. This CDR3 has 18 amino acids. Germline CDR1 is MNHEY and CDR2 is SVGAGI. J gave up 2 bases and V 0 bases, and 5 bases lay outside the gene matches.

The chain combines TRBV27 with TRBJ2-7; 10 bases are a match to TRBD2. The CDR3 totals 14 residues. With 10 bases clipped from V and 6 bases from J, the junction kept 12 bases outside the gene matches. The germline V gene encodes CDR1 MNHEY and CDR2 SMNVEV (reference sequence). The CDR3 region has the DNA TGTGCCACCAGCGGGGGGGGATCCCTAAGCGAGCAGTACTTC. It yields the protein CATSGGGSLSEQYF.

The J gene is TRBJ2-3, the V gene TRBV29-1; the D gene could be TRBD1 or TRBD2 (6 bases each). Trimming cost V 4 bases and J 0 bases, with 11 bases left between them. CDR1 SQVTM and CDR2 ANQGSEA come from the germline V gene. The CDR3 is made up of 14 amino acids. CDR3 sequence (DNA): TGCAGCGTTGTTCGGGGGCGAAGCACAGATACGCAGTATTTT. It encodes CSVVRGRSTDTQYF.